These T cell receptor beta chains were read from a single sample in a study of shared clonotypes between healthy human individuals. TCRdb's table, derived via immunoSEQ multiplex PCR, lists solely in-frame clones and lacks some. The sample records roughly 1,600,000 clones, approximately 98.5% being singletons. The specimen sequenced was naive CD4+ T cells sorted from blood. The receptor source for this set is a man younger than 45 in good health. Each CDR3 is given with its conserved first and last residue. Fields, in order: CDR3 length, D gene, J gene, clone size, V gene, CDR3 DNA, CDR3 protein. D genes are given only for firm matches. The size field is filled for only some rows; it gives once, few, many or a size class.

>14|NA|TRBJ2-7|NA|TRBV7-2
TGTGCCAGCAGCTTATATCAGTCCTCCTACGAGCAGTACTTC
CASSLYQSSYEQYF
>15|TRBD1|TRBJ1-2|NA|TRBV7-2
TGTGCCAGCAGCTTAGGGGACAGGGCGGGATATGGCTACACCTTC
CASSLGDRAGYGYTF
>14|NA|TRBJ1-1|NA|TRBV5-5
TGTGCCAGCAGCTTGGTCCTGATGAACACTGAAGCTTTCTTT
CASSLVLMNTEAFF
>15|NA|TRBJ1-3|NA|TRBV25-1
TGTGCCAGCAGTGACGGCTGGGGGATTGGGAACACCATATATTTT
CASSDGWGIGNTIYF
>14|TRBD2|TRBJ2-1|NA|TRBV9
TGTGCCAGCAGCGTGGGGACTAGCGGGAGGGCCTCGTTCTTC
CASSVGTSGRASFF
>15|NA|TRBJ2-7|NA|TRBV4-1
TGCGCCAGCAGCCACCCCGGGACGCATAGCCACGAGCAGTACTTC
CASSHPGTHSHEQYF
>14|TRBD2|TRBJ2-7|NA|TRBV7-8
TGTGCCAGCGGCCCGCGGGAGGGGAACTACGAGCAGTACTTC
CASGPREGNYEQYF
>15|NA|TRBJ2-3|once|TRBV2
TGTGCCAGCAGTGAAATGGGTACCCTCACAGATACGCAGTATTTT
CASSEMGTLTDTQYF
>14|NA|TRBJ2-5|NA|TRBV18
TGTGCCAGCTCACTACGAATGTACCAAGAGACCCAGTACTTC
CASSLRMYQETQYF
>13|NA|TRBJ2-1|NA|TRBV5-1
TGCGCCAGCAGCACCGGGGGATACAATGAGCAGTTCTTC
CASSTGGYNEQFF
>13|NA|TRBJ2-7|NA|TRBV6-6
TGTGCCAGCAGACCGGACAGTCTCTACGAGCAGTACTTC
CASRPDSLYEQYF
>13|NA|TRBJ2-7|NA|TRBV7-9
TGTGCCAGCAGCCGTCCCAATGCGGGAGAGCAGTACTTC
CASSRPNAGEQYF
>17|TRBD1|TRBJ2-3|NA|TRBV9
TGTGCCAGCAGCGTGTCCAGGGACAGGGGGAACACAGATACGCAGTATTTT
CASSVSRDRGNTDTQYF
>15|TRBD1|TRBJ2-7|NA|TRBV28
TGTGCCAGCAGGGCCCCGGGACAGGGGGCCCTCGAGCAGTACTTC
CASRAPGQGALEQYF
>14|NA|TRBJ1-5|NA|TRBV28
TGTGCCAGCAGTTCCCCCCCCGTTCATCAGCCCCAGCATTTT
CASSSPPVHQPQHF
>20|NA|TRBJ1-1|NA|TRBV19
TGTGCCAGCAAGGACTGGTCTGGGGGCCTTACCGGGGGCTTCGACACTGAAGCTTTCTTT
CASKDWSGGLTGGFDTEAFF
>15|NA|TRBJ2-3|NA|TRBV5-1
TGCGCCAGCGGCCCACAGGGTTTTCTGACAGATACGCAGTATTTT
CASGPQGFLTDTQYF
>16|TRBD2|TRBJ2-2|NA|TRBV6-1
TGTGCCAGCAGTGAGACTAGCGGGAGTTGGTCCGGGGAGCTGTTTTTT
CASSETSGSWSGELFF